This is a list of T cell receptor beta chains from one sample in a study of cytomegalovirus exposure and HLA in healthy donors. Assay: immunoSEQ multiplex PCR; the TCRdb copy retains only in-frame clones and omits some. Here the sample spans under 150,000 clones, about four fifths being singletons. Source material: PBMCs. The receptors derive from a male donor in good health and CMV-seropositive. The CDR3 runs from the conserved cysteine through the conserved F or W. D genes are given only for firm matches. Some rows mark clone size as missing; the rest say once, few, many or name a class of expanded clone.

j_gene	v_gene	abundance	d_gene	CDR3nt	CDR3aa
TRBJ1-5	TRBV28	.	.	TGTGCCAGCAGTTTGGGCAGCCAGGGCAATCAGCCCCAGCATTTT	CASSLGSQGNQPQHF
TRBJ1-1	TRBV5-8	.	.	TGTGCCAGCAGCTTGTCCCCAGGTTCCACTGAAGCTTTCTTT	CASSLSPGSTEAFF
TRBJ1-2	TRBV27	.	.	TGTGCCAGCAGTTCCCTTGGTGACAGCGTGGAGGGCTACACCTTC	CASSSLGDSVEGYTF
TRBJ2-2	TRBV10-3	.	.	TGTGCCATCAGTGAGTCGCAGGGAGGATCCGGGGAGCTGTTTTTT	CAISESQGGSGELFF
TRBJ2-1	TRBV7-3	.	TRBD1	TGTGCCAGCAGCTTGGGGCAGGGGGTTGGTGAGCAGTTCTTC	CASSLGQGVGEQFF
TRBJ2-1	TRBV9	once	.	TGTGCCAGCAGCGAAGGGACTTTTGGTGAGCAGTTCTTC	CASSEGTFGEQFF
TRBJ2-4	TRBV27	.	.	TGTGCCAGCAGTCCAGACAGGCCCCCCAGGAGAAACATTCAGTACTTC	CASSPDRPPRRNIQYF
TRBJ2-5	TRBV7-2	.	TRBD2	TGTGCCAGCAGCGCTAGCGGGACGTGGGGGGAGACCCAGTACTTC	CASSASGTWGETQYF
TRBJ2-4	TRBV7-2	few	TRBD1	TGTGCCAGCAGCCCCCAACAGGGGGACATTCAGTACTTC	CASSPQQGDIQYF
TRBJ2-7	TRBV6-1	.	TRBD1	TGTGCCAGCAGTGACCCCGGGACAGGGAGATACGAGCAGTACTTC	CASSDPGTGRYEQYF
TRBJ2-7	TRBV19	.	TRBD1	TGTGCCAGCCGGGACAGTTACGAGCAGTACTTC	CASRDSYEQYF
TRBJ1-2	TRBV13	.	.	TGTGCCAGCAGCCCCTCCGACATTCGTAACTATGGCTACACCTTC	CASSPSDIRNYGYTF
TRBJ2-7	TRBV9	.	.	TGTGCCAGCAGCGTAGAACCCACAGGGATCGAGCAGTACTTC	CASSVEPTGIEQYF
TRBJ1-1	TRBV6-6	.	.	TGTGCCAGCACCATTGGGGGACTTTTCGCTGAAGCTTTCTTT	CASTIGGLFAEAFF
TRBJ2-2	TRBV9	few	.	TGTGCCAGCAGCCCTACCCTGATTGACGGGGAGCTGTTTTTT	CASSPTLIDGELFF
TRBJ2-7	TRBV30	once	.	TGTGCCTGGAGTATATCGTCCTACGAGCAGTACTTC	CAWSISSYEQYF
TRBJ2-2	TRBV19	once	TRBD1	TGTGCCAGTAGGGGACAGGGGTATAGGTGGGAGCTGTTTTTT	CASRGQGYRWELFF
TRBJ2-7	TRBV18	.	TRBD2	TGTGCCAGCTCACGCCGGGACTACACTTACTACGAGCAGTACTTC	CASSRRDYTYYEQYF
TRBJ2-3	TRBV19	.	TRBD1	TGTGCCAGTAGAAACCGGGACAGGGGGCAAGATACGCAGTATTTT	CASRNRDRGQDTQYF
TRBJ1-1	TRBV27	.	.	TGTGCCAGCAGATTGTTTTTGAGAAGACAGTCTCCACCCTCGGACACTGAAGCTTTCTTT	CASRLFLRRQSPPSDTEAFF
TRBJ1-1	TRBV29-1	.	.	TGCAGCGGACAGGTACAGAACACTGAAGCTTTCTTT	CSGQVQNTEAFF
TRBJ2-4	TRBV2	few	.	TGTGCCAGCAGTTTCCCCATGGCAGGGGCCAAAAACATTCAGTACTTC	CASSFPMAGAKNIQYF
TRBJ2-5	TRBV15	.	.	TGTGCCACCAGCAGAGATTTGACAGCTTCAGAGACCCAGTACTTC	CATSRDLTASETQYF
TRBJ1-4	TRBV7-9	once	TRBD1	TGTGCCAGCAGCGTAGGGGTCCTCAGGCGACAGGGCATTAATGAAAAACTGTTTTTT	CASSVGVLRRQGINEKLFF
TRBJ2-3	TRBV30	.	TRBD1	TGTGCCATAACTTACGGGACAGGCCAAAGCACAGATACGCAGTATTTT	CAITYGTGQSTDTQYF